This section outlines one T cell receptor (beta chain) sequence together with its context. Clones were sequenced by immunoSEQ multiplex PCR, and TCRdb holds only the in-frame ones, with some missing. This sample has around 180,000 clones; 88% occur once, and the top ten carry 11%. The sample originates from a study of radiation and T cells in renal cell carcinoma. The junction had 6 bases not matched to a gene; V was cut back by 5 bases and J by 7 bases. The CDR3 totals 15 residues. Looked up from germline, CDR1 is MNHEY and CDR2 is SVGAGI. The sample's time point: blood 4 weeks post-SBRT, at nephrectomy. The treatment here: 15 Gy SBRT to primary tumor, nephrectomy 4 weeks later.

This sample comprised blood, obtained from a patient whose treatment included radiotherapy and nephrectomy. The sequence was obtained from a woman aged 45-65 years with renal cell carcinoma. The genes are TRBV6-5 and TRBJ1-6; TRBD1 matches 9 bases. The CDR3, as DNA: TGTGCCAGCAGTCCTCCGGGACAGGGAAATTCACCCCTCCACTTT. Encoded protein: CASSPPGQGNSPLHF.